The 6 T cell receptor beta chains presented below share a single source sample, sequenced in a study of a mutant IDH1 vaccine in newly diagnosed glioma. The data were produced by immunoSEQ multiplex PCR, yet TCRdb's version contains in-frame clones alone and is incomplete. The profile covers under 45,000 clones, with 75% to 95% appearing a single time and just under 4% taken by the ten largest. As for time point: week 23, last vaccination. A 20-mer mutant IDH1 peptide at 300 ug was injected subcutaneously with topical imiquimod. Their cognate antigens are unknown. Specimen: PBMCs, collected from a glioma patient whose treatment included an IDH1 peptide vaccine. These receptors all come from a man aged 45-65 years with glioma.

This chain uses TRBV6-1 with TRBJ2-7; the D gene is possibly TRBD2 (6 bases). This CDR3 contains 14 residues. Germline V gene lookup returns CDR1 MNHNS and CDR2 SASEGT. The V and J ends lost 6 bases and 6 bases respectively, with 18 bases between them. CDR3 in amino acids: CASSERRESGEQYF. CDR3 nucleotides: TGTGCCAGCAGCGAACGGAGGGAGTCAGGCGAGCAGTACTTC.

The chain links TRBV5-1 to TRBJ2-1, with 7 bases matching TRBD1. The CDR3 contains 15 residues. With V trimmed by 3 bases and J by 7 bases, 10 bases remained unmatched. The germline V gene has CDR1 SGHRS and CDR2 YFSETQ. CDR3 nucleotide sequence: TGCGCCAGCAGCTCGTGGACAGGTAGTAGGAATGAGCAGTTCTTC. This translates into CASSSWTGSRNEQFF.

The chain is built from TRBV10-2 and TRBJ1-5; 9 bases align to TRBD1. Trimming at V came to 10 bases and at J to 3 bases, leaving 7 bases not matched to a gene. Germline V CDR1 and CDR2: WSHSY, SAAADI. This CDR3 spans 14 amino acids. The CDR3 protein is CATIDRGVNQPQHF. DNA for the CDR3: TGCGCCACCATCGACAGGGGGGTCAATCAGCCCCAGCATTTT.

J is TRBJ2-5 and V is TRBV2; the D gene is possibly TRBD2 (5 bases). The V and J ends lost 6 bases and 4 bases respectively, with 18 bases between them. Germline V gives CDR1 SNHLY, CDR2 FYNNEI. This CDR3 contains 15 residues. The CDR3: CASRRGKEFRETQYF. The CDR3, as DNA: TGTGCCAGCAGACGGGGTAAAGAGTTCCGAGAGACCCAGTACTTC. Variable domain in full (rest from reference TRBV2 and TRBJ2-5): EPEVTQTPSHQVTQMGQEVILRCVPISNHLYFYWYRQILGQKVEFLVSFYNNEISEKSEIFDDQFSVERPDGSNFTLKIRSTKLEDSAMYFCASRRGKEFRETQYFGPGTRLLVL.

The chain uses TRBV27 and TRBJ2-5; D gene uncertain. V dropped 8 bases and J dropped 5 bases, with 6 bases sitting between them. This CDR3 region has 10 residues. Germline V gene data show CDR1 as MNHEY and CDR2 as SMNVEV (reference sequence). CDR3 sequence reads: CASGRETQYF. The CDR3 nucleotides are TGTGCCAGCGGAAGGGAGACCCAGTACTTC.

This clone was detected once. The rearrangement uses TRBV30 and TRBJ2-3; 9 bases fit TRBD2. CDR1 and CDR2 (germline): GTSNPN, SVGIG (reference sequence). CDR3 size: 15 residues. With 3 bases clipped from V and 2 bases from J, the junction kept 6 bases outside the gene matches. CDR3 protein: CAWSRGGGSTDTQYF. CDR3 DNA sequence: TGTGCCTGGAGCCGCGGGGGGGGATCCACAGATACGCAGTATTTT.